Here is one T cell receptor (beta chain) with its context. The antigen remains unidentified. This specimen comes from a study of T cell responses to AZD1222 COVID-19 vaccine. Study at large: Second-dose recipients at about 4 or about 12 weeks were treated as one pooled group. Study-wide results and caveats: Two doses of AZD1222 preceded a rise in Spike-specific TCR breadth and depth. Baseline serology detected seropositivity in only a handful of AZD1222 recipients. Repertoires were obtained only post-peak T cell response.

Generated by immunoSEQ multiplex PCR, the TCRdb table keeps only in-frame clones and is missing some. This repertoire shows 160,000 or so clones, about 88% found once; its top ten account for 1.6%. V shed 3 bases, J shed 0 bases, and the junction held 5 bases outside the gene matches. The CDR3 has 15 residues. Germline lookup yields CDR1 DFQATT and CDR2 SNEGSKA (reference sequence). V usage is TRBV20-1 and J usage is TRBJ1-1; TRBD1 agrees at 9 bases. This TCR came from an adult in good health. Sequenced material: peripheral blood, taken on day 0 of AZD1222 vaccination. In nucleotides, the CDR3 is TGCAGTGCTAGTAGGGGGGACAGGGTGAACACTGAAGCTTTCTTT. It encodes CSASRGDRVNTEAFF.